These 21 T cell receptor beta chains were all obtained from the same sample, sequenced in a study of T cell responses to AZD1222 COVID-19 vaccine. Here immunoSEQ multiplex PCR was the method, and the copy in TCRdb shows in-frame clones only, minus some. In the table there are about 120,000 clones, more than 85% of which are singletons. The sample here was peripheral blood, taken on day 0 of AZD1222 vaccination. These receptors originate from an adult in good health.

The chain is built from TRBV5-5 and TRBJ2-1; D remains unclear. The germline V gene encodes CDR1 SGHKS and CDR2 YYEKEE (reference sequence). The length of the CDR3 is 16 residues. V dropped 3 bases and J dropped 0 bases, with 13 bases sitting between them. This chain's CDR3 is CASSSESSASYNEQFF. CDR3 nucleotide sequence: TGTGCCAGCAGCTCCGAGAGTTCAGCCTCCTACAATGAGCAGTTCTTC.

V is TRBV29-1 and J is TRBJ2-3, with 15 nucleotides matching TRBD2. V was pared by 5 bases and J by 0 bases, with 9 bases of the junction left unmatched. The CDR3 extends over 18 amino acids. Looked up from germline, CDR1 is SQVTM and CDR2 is ANQGSEA. CDR3 region: CSVPGLAGGATSTDTQYF. DNA for the CDR3: TGCAGCGTTCCGGGACTAGCGGGAGGTGCGACTAGCACAGATACGCAGTATTTT.

The chain employs TRBV11-1 and TRBJ1-1; tentatively, D is TRBD1 (6 bases). Trimming left V 5 bases short and J 11 bases short, with 15 bases between. Germline CDR1 and CDR2: SGHAT and FQDESV (reference sequence). The CDR3 is made up of 12 amino acids. CDR3 in DNA: TGTGCCAGCAGCGAAACAGGGACTTCGGCTTTCTTT. This translates into CASSETGTSAFF.

This chain links TRBV9 with TRBJ2-1; perhaps TRBD1 as D (5 bases). The V and J ends lost 2 bases and 5 bases respectively, with 14 bases between them. This CDR3 region has 15 residues. Germline CDR1 and CDR2: SGDLS and YYNGEE. The CDR3 protein is CASSVQSGSHNEQFF. The CDR3 bases are TGTGCCAGCAGCGTCCAGTCAGGGTCCCACAATGAGCAGTTCTTC.

This clone was counted a single time. The rearrangement uses TRBV21-1 and TRBJ1-2. TRBV21-1 is a known pseudogene. The CDR3 is 17 residues long. The CDR3: CASSFNPRAGANYGYTF. CDR3 nucleotides: TGTGCCAGCAGCTTCAACCCTAGGGCAGGCGCTAACTATGGCTACACCTTC.

The J gene is TRBJ1-6, the V gene TRBV28, with no clear D. Germline V gene data show CDR1 as MDHEN and CDR2 as SYDVKM. V was trimmed by 3 bases and J by 10 bases, leaving 10 bases between them. The CDR3 has 13 amino acids. CDR3 sequence (DNA): TGTGCCAGCAGTTTTCGGGGAGACTCACCCCTCCACTTT. Protein product: CASSFRGDSPLHF.

This chain links TRBV18 with TRBJ2-3, with a possible D match to TRBD1 (6 bases). The ends were cut back, 6 bases at V and 8 bases at J, with 12 bases in the middle. This CDR3 comprises 12 residues. CDR1 is KGHSH and CDR2 is LQKENI in the germline V gene. The CDR3 bases are TGTGCCAGCTCTCCCGGACAGATTACGCAGTATTTT. It encodes CASSPGQITQYF.

The table lists this clone with a few counts. This chain links TRBV2 with TRBJ2-7; 11 nucleotides match TRBD1. Trimming cost V 2 bases and J 2 bases; bases outside gene matches: 5. This CDR3 comprises 16 residues. Germline-derived CDR1 and CDR2 are SNHLY and FYNNEI. CDR3 bases: TGTGCCAGCAGTGAACGATGGGGACAGGGGGCCTACGAGCAGTACTTC. Translating gives CASSERWGQGAYEQYF.

This chain links TRBV5-4 with TRBJ1-2; D possibly corresponds to TRBD1 (5 bases). CDR1 SGHNT and CDR2 YYREEE come from the germline V gene (reference sequence). The CDR3 runs to 14 residues. Trimming left V 4 bases short and J 0 bases short, with 10 bases between. The DNA for the CDR3 is TGTGCCAGCAGCGGCGGGGCCGCTAACTATGGCTACACCTTC. This codes for CASSGGAANYGYTF.

This chain links TRBV2 with TRBJ2-5, with no clear D. Germline CDR1 and CDR2: SNHLY and FYNNEI. CDR3 length: 11 residues. Deletions cut 2 bases from V and 5 bases from J, with 3 bases between. In DNA form, the CDR3 reads TGTGCCAGCAGTGAATGGGAGACCCAGTACTTC. It yields the protein CASSEWETQYF. Full variable domain (rest looked up from reference TRBV2 and TRBJ2-5): EPEVTQTPSHQVTQMGQEVILRCVPISNHLYFYWYRQILGQKVEFLVSFYNNEISEKSEIFDDQFSVERPDGSNFTLKIRSTKLEDSAMYFCASSEWETQYFGPGTRLLVL.

The chain uses TRBV10-3 and TRBJ2-7; 9 positions agree with TRBD1. Germline-derived CDR1 and CDR2 are ENHRY and SYGVKD. CDR3 length equals 15 residues. The J segment lost 3 bases and the V segment lost 0 bases, leaving 3 bases of the junction unmatched. The CDR3 sequence is CAISESGTGYYEQYF. CDR3 DNA: TGTGCCATCAGTGAGTCAGGGACAGGGTACTACGAGCAGTACTTC.

The count of this clone is one. The J gene is TRBJ2-1, the V gene TRBV14, with 11 bases fitting TRBD2. Germline V gene data show CDR1 as SGHDN and CDR2 as FVKESK. The V and J ends lost 4 bases and 10 bases, in that order; junction bases with no gene match: 15. The CDR3 has 17 amino acids. CDR3 region: CASSLRASGRPRGEQFF. As DNA, the CDR3 is TGTGCCAGCAGCCTCCGGGCTAGCGGGAGGCCCAGGGGGGAGCAGTTCTTC.

The chain has TRBV5-3 and TRBJ1-5, with no clear D. TRBV5-3 is an ORF for which the function is uncertain. The CDR3 extends over 14 amino acids. V was trimmed by 4 bases and J by 3 bases, leaving 11 bases between them. CDR3: CARSPPGNNQPQHF. The CDR3 DNA reads TGTGCCAGAAGCCCACCGGGAAACAATCAGCCCCAGCATTTT.

This clone was observed a single time. V is TRBV5-1 and J is TRBJ2-7, with TRBD1 matching over 8 bases. Germline V gene data show CDR1 as SGHRS and CDR2 as YFSETQ. The V and J ends lost 0 bases and 4 bases, in that order; junction bases with no gene match: 6. The CDR3 has 15 residues. The CDR3 reads CASSLEGTGAYEQYF. CDR3 sequence (DNA): TGCGCCAGCAGCTTGGAAGGGACAGGAGCGTACGAGCAGTACTTC.

The CDR3 here is CASSQPGRGGEKLFF. CDR3 bases: TGTGCCAGCAGCCAACCGGGACGAGGGGGTGAAAAACTGTTTTTT. V is TRBV3-1 (or the pseudogene TRBV3-2) and J is TRBJ1-4; tentatively, D is TRBD1 (6 bases). Trimming cost V 2 bases and J 7 bases, with 14 bases left between them. Germline CDR1 and CDR2: LGHDT and YNNKEL (reference sequence). The CDR3 spans 15 residues.

The genes are TRBV9 and TRBJ1-3; the match to TRBD1 covers 10 bases. With V trimmed by 4 bases and J by 5 bases, 9 bases remained unmatched. Germline V gene data show CDR1 as SGDLS and CDR2 as YYNGEE. The CDR3 consists of 16 residues. The CDR3 is CASSPGQGNPRNTIYF. The CDR3, as DNA: TGTGCCAGCAGCCCGGGACAGGGGAATCCGCGAAACACCATATATTTT.

The rearrangement uses TRBV3-1 (or the pseudogene TRBV3-2) and TRBJ1-4, with TRBD1 as a possible D gene (5 bases). This CDR3 has 14 residues. The germline V gene encodes CDR1 LGHDT and CDR2 YNNKEL (reference sequence). The V end lost 4 bases, the J end lost 7 bases, and 13 bases lay between the germline ends. The CDR3 sequence: CASSPRGGGEKLFF. CDR3 nucleotides: TGTGCCAGCAGCCCACGGGGGGGTGGTGAAAAACTGTTTTTT.

The chain recombines TRBV5-1 with TRBJ2-7, with unresolved D. The CDR3 length is 14 residues. Germline V gene data show CDR1 as SGHRS and CDR2 as YFSETQ. V was trimmed by 0 bases and J by 5 bases, leaving 12 bases between them. The CDR3 DNA sequence: TGCGCCAGCAGCTTGGGGGTACAAATCCACGAGCAGTACTTC. Protein sequence: CASSLGVQIHEQYF. Combining the CDR3 with reference TRBV5-1 and TRBJ2-7 gives the whole variable domain KAGVTQTPRYLIKTRGQQVTLSCSPISGHRSVSWYQQTPGQGLQFLFEYFSETQRNKGNFPGRFSGRQFSNSRSEMNVSTLELGDSALYLCASSLGVQIHEQYFGPGTRLTVT.

The V call is TRBV6-5, the J call TRBJ2-5; no clear D. CDR3 length: 13 amino acids. V was pared by 7 bases and J by 5 bases, with 14 bases between. Germline lookup yields CDR1 MNHEY and CDR2 SVGAGI. The CDR3, as DNA: TGTGCCAGCAACGAGAACGGAAGGGAGACCCAGTACTTC. Translating gives CASNENGRETQYF.

The chain recombines TRBV11-1 with TRBJ1-2; D perhaps matches TRBD1 (5 bases). Per the germline V gene, CDR1 is SGHAT and CDR2 is FQDESV (reference sequence). Deletions cut 3 bases from V and 6 bases from J, with 14 bases between. The CDR3 spans 14 residues. The CDR3 DNA reads as TGTGCCAGCAGCTTCGGGACGGAAAAGGATGGCTACACCTTC. It encodes CASSFGTEKDGYTF.

The chain employs TRBV5-1 and TRBJ2-1; D is uncertain. Per the germline V gene, CDR1 is SGHRS and CDR2 is YFSETQ. The CDR3 runs to 17 residues. V shed 4 bases and J shed 0 bases, with 17 bases lying between them. The CDR3 protein is CASSPGWALSSYNEQFF. The CDR3 nucleotides are TGCGCCAGCAGCCCCGGGTGGGCTCTAAGCTCCTACAATGAGCAGTTCTTC.